Listed here are 22 T cell receptor beta chains from one sample, sequenced in a study of T cell changes during pregnancy in multiple sclerosis. The repertoire was sequenced with immunoSEQ multiplex PCR; TCRdb's copy has only in-frame clones and lacks some. The sample lists about 46,000 clones, around 92% occurring once. Sequenced here: CD8+ T cells from peripheral blood mononuclear cells, sampled after pregnancy. These receptors originate from a female donor with multiple sclerosis, enrolled in a pregnancy study.

The J gene is TRBJ2-7, the V gene TRBV7-9; 7 positions match TRBD1. V gave up 7 bases and J gave up 1 base; unmatched junction bases: 10. Germline CDR1 SEHNR, CDR2 FQNEAQ (reference sequence). The CDR3 has 15 residues. CDR3 in DNA: TGTGCCAGCACGCCTTCAGGGGGACCTTCCTACGAGCAGTACTTC. Residues: CASTPSGGPSYEQYF.

As for this clone: An end of the junction does not agree with germline; a read error may underlie this. The chain uses TRBV7-2 and TRBJ2-5, with 12 bases fitting TRBD2. The CDR3 contains 16 residues. The germline CDR1 and CDR2 sequences are SGHTA and FQGNSA. The CDR3 nucleotides are TGTGCCAGCAGATTAGAAGGACTAGCGGGGAGAGAGACCCAGTACTTC. Amino acids: CASRLEGLAGRETQYF.

The chain couples TRBV13 to TRBJ1-1, with D tentatively TRBD1 (5 bases). CDR3 length equals 11 residues. V lost 7 bases and J 3 bases, leaving 6 bases between the germline ends. Germline CDR1 is PRHDT and CDR2 is FYEKMQ (reference sequence). The CDR3 DNA is TGTGCCAGCACACAGGACACTGAAGCTTTCTTT. It specifies CASTQDTEAFF.

The J gene is TRBJ1-2, the V gene TRBV19; TRBD1 agrees at 8 bases. The V and J ends lost 6 bases and 3 bases, in that order; junction bases with no gene match: 12. Germline assignment: CDR1 LNHDA and CDR2 SQIVND (reference sequence). The CDR3 runs to 16 residues. Here the CDR3 reads CASSSGGIDGDYGYTF. In DNA, the CDR3 is TGTGCCAGTAGCTCAGGGGGCATTGACGGCGACTATGGCTACACCTTC.

The CDR3 nucleotides read TGTGCCAGAGGACAGGAAATTTATAGCAATCAGCCCCAGCATTTT. This gives the protein CARGQEIYSNQPQHF. This sequence joins TRBV21-1 and TRBJ1-5; the table calls TRBD1, which could not be checked here. TRBV21-1 represents a pseudogene. CDR3 length: 15 amino acids.

The gene calls are TRBV11-2 and TRBJ2-7; D gene uncertain. Germline V gives CDR1 SGHAT, CDR2 FQNNGV. The ends were cut back, 5 bases at V and 5 bases at J, with 7 bases in the middle. The length of the CDR3 is 11 residues. As DNA, the CDR3 is TGTGCCAGCAGCCCCCGAGACGAGCAGTACTTC. Its protein is CASSPRDEQYF. Drawing the rest from reference TRBV11-2 and TRBJ2-7, the complete variable domain is EAGVAQSPRYKIIEKRQSVAFWCNPISGHATLYWYQQILGQGPKLLIQFQNNGVVDDSQLPKDRFSAERLKGVDSTLKIQPAKLEDSAVYLCASSPRDEQYFGPGTRLTVT.

The rearrangement uses TRBV5-8 and TRBJ1-4; a possible D gene is TRBD1 (6 bases). V was pared by 2 bases and J by 8 bases, with 16 bases between. The CDR3 runs 15 residues. The germline V gene has CDR1 SGHTS and CDR2 YDEGEE. CDR3 amino acids: CASSFRAGVAEKLFF. DNA of the CDR3: TGTGCCAGCAGCTTCCGAGCAGGGGTAGCGGAAAAACTGTTTTTT.

The chain couples TRBV11-3 to TRBJ2-7, with D possibly being TRBD1 (6 bases). Trimming cost V 0 bases and J 1 base, with 10 bases left between them. The germline V gene encodes CDR1 SGHNT and CDR2 YENEEA. The CDR3 consists of 15 residues. CDR3 region: CASSLDFGQSYEQYF. CDR3 nucleotides: TGTGCCAGCAGCTTAGATTTTGGACAGTCCTACGAGCAGTACTTC.

The J gene is TRBJ2-1, the V gene TRBV19, with TRBD1 matching 9 bases. The CDR3 loop spans 15 amino acids. In germline, CDR1 is LNHDA, CDR2 SQIVND (reference sequence). The V segment lost 5 bases and the J segment 8 bases; nucleotides outside the gene matches: 10. CDR3 loop: CASSPGQGPLDEQFF. The CDR3 DNA reads TGTGCCAGTAGTCCGGGACAGGGACCGCTGGATGAGCAGTTCTTC.

The V and J genes are TRBV29-1 and TRBJ2-5, with TRBD1 matching over 10 bases. The CDR3 length is 15 residues. V dropped 5 bases and J dropped 5; count of bases not matched to a gene: 11. From germline, CDR1 is SQVTM and CDR2 ANQGSEA. CDR3 sequence (DNA): TGCAGCGTTTTCACCGGGACAGGGGAAGGGGAGACCCAGTACTTC. The encoded protein is CSVFTGTGEGETQYF.

The chain links TRBV28 to TRBJ2-1; TRBD1 might be the D (5 bases). V gave up 3 bases and J gave up 9 bases, with 6 bases separating them. Germline V gives CDR1 MDHEN, CDR2 SYDVKM. The CDR3 has 11 amino acids. The CDR3 region is CASSLGREQFF. CDR3 DNA sequence: TGTGCCAGCAGTTTGGGGCGTGAGCAGTTCTTC.

The chain recombines TRBV19 with TRBJ2-2; unclear D gene. V lost 5 bases and J 3 bases, leaving 4 bases between the germline ends. CDR1 and CDR2 from the germline V gene are LNHDA and SQIVND (reference sequence). CDR3 length: 12 residues. The CDR3 region is CASSFYTGELFF. CDR3 nucleotides: TGTGCCAGTAGTTTCTACACCGGGGAGCTGTTTTTT.

The gene calls are TRBV2 and TRBJ2-7, with 7 bases lining up with TRBD2. The CDR3 totals 11 residues. V was pared by 8 bases and J by 3 bases, with 1 base of the junction left unmatched. CDR1 and CDR2 from the germline V gene are SNHLY and FYNNEI. Written as DNA, the CDR3 is TGTGCCAGCTGGACTAGCTACGAGCAGTACTTC. It yields the protein CASWTSYEQYF.

The V call is TRBV19, the J call TRBJ2-1; the D gene is possibly TRBD1 (6 bases). CDR1 and CDR2 from the germline V gene are LNHDA and SQIVND (reference sequence). The CDR3 extends over 13 amino acids. V lost 3 bases, J lost 6 bases, and 9 bases lay in between. The CDR3 bases are TGTGCCAGTAGTATTAGCAGGGGCAATGAGCAGTTCTTC. Encoded protein: CASSISRGNEQFF.

The chain joins TRBV9 to TRBJ2-1, with 9 bases aligning to TRBD2. From germline, CDR1 is SGDLS and CDR2 YYNGEE. The CDR3 contains 15 residues. Germline trimming cut 0 bases from V and 2 bases from J; bases unmatched to any gene: 0. CDR3 coding DNA: TGTGCCAGCAGCGTAGGCGGGGGGGCCTACAATGAGCAGTTCTTC. This sequence encodes CASSVGGGAYNEQFF.

The V call is TRBV5-4, the J call TRBJ1-1, with D maybe TRBD1 (6 bases). V lost 0 bases, J lost 7 bases, and 10 bases lay in between. CDR1 SGHNT and CDR2 YYREEE come from the germline V gene (reference sequence). The CDR3 has 13 residues. The CDR3 nucleotides read TGTGCCAGCAGCTTGGCACAGGGAGTTGAAGCTTTCTTT. This translates into CASSLAQGVEAFF. Together with reference TRBV5-4 and TRBJ1-1, the CDR3 gives the full variable domain: ETGVTQSPTHLIKTRGQQVTLRCSSQSGHNTVSWYQQALGQGPQFIFQYYREEENGRGNFPPRFSGLQFPNYSSELNVNALELDDSALYLCASSLAQGVEAFFGQGTRLTVV.

The CDR3 sequence is CASSSGSGYTF. Here the CDR3 DNA reads TGTGCCAGCAGCTCAGGGTCTGGCTACACCTTC. The chain links TRBV5-4 to TRBJ1-2; perhaps TRBD1 as D (5 bases). V was pared by 3 bases and J by 7 bases, with 7 bases between. Germline V CDR1 and CDR2: SGHNT, YYREEE (reference sequence). The CDR3 length is 11 residues. The whole variable domain, remainder taken from reference TRBV5-4 and TRBJ1-2, is ETGVTQSPTHLIKTRGQQVTLRCSSQSGHNTVSWYQQALGQGPQFIFQYYREEENGRGNFPPRFSGLQFPNYSSELNVNALELDDSALYLCASSSGSGYTFGSGTRLTVV.

The J gene is TRBJ2-7, the V gene TRBV7-8, with 7 bases aligning to TRBD2. Losses at the gene ends were 2 bases for V and 2 bases for J; bases not matched to a gene: 12. This CDR3 is built from 17 residues. Germline CDR1 reads SGHVS; CDR2 reads FQNEAQ. In nucleotides, the CDR3 is TGTGCCAGCAGCTTACGTTTTCAGCAGCGGGGAGCCTACGAGCAGTACTTC. This encodes CASSLRFQQRGAYEQYF. Supplemented by reference TRBV7-8 and TRBJ2-7, the full variable domain reads GAGVSQSPRYKVAKRGQDVALRCDPISGHVSLFWYQQALGQGPEFLTYFQNEAQLDKSGLPSDRFFAERPEGSVSTLKIQRTQQEDSAVYLCASSLRFQQRGAYEQYFGPGTRLTVT.

This clone was seen more than once but under ten times. This sequence joins TRBV13 and TRBJ1-2; maybe TRBD1 (5 bases). Per germline, CDR1 PRHDT and CDR2 FYEKMQ (reference sequence). This CDR3 contains 14 residues. Trimming shortened V by 5 bases and J by 4 bases, and 14 bases separated the two germline ends. CDR3 amino acids: CASSKAGGGYGYTF. CDR3 bases: TGTGCCAGCAGCAAGGCTGGGGGGGGCTATGGCTACACCTTC.

The chain joins TRBV2 to TRBJ1-1; possible D gene TRBD1, 6 bases. The CDR3 runs 11 residues. Trimming took 6 bases from V and 8 from J, leaving 10 bases between them. Germline CDR1 is SNHLY and CDR2 is FYNNEI. The CDR3 bases are TGTGCCAGCAGGGGAACAGGGGAAGCTTTCTTT. Translation: CASRGTGEAFF.

V and J are TRBV6-5 and TRBJ2-7, with 9 bases identical to TRBD1. J gave up 5 bases and V 4 bases, and 3 bases lay outside the gene matches. Germline V CDR1 and CDR2: MNHEY, SVGAGI. This CDR3 comprises 13 residues. CDR3 region: CASSWGQGNEQYF. DNA of the CDR3: TGTGCCAGCAGTTGGGGACAGGGCAACGAGCAGTACTTC.

The genes are TRBV27 and TRBJ1-5; 11 positions match TRBD1. Trimming removed 5 bases from V and 7 bases from J; junction bases left unmatched: 7. This CDR3 has 15 amino acids. Germline values: CDR1 MNHEY, CDR2 SMNVEV (reference sequence). Here the CDR3 DNA reads TGTGCCAGCAGTCCTCGGACAGGGGGCGTCCAGCCCCAGCATTTT. This encodes CASSPRTGGVQPQHF.